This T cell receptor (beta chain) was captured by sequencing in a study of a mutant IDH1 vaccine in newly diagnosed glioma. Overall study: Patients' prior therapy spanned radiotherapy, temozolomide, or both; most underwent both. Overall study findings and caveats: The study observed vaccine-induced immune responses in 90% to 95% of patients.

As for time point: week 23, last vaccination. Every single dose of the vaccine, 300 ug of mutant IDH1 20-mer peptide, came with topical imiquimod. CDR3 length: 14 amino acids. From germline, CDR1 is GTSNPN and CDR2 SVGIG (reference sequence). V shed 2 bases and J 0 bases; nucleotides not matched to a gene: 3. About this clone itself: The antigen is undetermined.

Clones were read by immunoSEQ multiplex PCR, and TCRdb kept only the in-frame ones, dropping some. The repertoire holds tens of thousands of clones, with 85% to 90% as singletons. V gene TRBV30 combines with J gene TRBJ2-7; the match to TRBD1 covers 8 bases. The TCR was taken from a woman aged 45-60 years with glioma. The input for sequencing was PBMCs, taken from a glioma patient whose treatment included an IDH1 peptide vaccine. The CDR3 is CAWSPTGASYEQYF. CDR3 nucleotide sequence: TGTGCCTGGAGTCCGACAGGGGCCTCCTACGAGCAGTACTTC. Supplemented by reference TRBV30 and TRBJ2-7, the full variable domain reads SQTIHQWPATLVQPVGSPLSLECTVEGTSNPNLYWYRQAAGRGLQLLFYSVGIGQISSEVPQNLSASRPQDRQFILSSKKLLLSDSGFYLCAWSPTGASYEQYFGPGTRLTVT.